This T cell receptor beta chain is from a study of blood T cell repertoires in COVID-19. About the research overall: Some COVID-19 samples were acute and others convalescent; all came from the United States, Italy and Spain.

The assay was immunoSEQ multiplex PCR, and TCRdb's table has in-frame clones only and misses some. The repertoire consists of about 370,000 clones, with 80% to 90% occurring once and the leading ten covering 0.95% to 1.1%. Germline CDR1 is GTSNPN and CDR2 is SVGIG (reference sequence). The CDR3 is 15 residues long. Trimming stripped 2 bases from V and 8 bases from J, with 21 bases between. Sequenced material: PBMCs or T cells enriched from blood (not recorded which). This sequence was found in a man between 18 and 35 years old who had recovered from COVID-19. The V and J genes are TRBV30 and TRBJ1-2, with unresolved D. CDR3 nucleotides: TGTGCCTGGAGTTCGAGGGCCCGGGAGCATGAGGGCTACACCTTC. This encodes CAWSSRAREHEGYTF.